A selection of T cell receptor beta chains follows, all from one sample in a study of HIV-infected patients and healthy controls. TCRdb ran MiXCR on the 5' RACE reads and lists one entry per CDR3 protein. The data show around 6,800 distinct CDR3 sequences, less than 8.5% seen once. Sequencing was performed on blood, taken before antiretroviral therapy. The receptors were sampled from an adult with HIV infection. Both conserved end residues are part of each CDR3. D genes are given only for firm matches. Clone size appears in some rows only: once, few, many, or a class for an expanded clone.

V gene: TRBV7-2; D gene: NA; clone size: few; CDR3 length: 13; J gene: TRBJ1-6; CDR3 DNA: TGTGCCAGCAGCTTTCGCGGGAATTCACCCCTCCACTTT; CDR3 protein: CASSFRGNSPLHF
V gene: TRBV6-5; D gene: TRBD2; clone size: few; CDR3 length: 16; J gene: TRBJ2-6; CDR3 DNA: TGTGCCAGCAGTTCCCAGGGAGGGAGTGGGGCCAACGTCCTGACTTTC; CDR3 protein: CASSSQGGSGANVLTF
V gene: TRBV3-1; D gene: NA; clone size: medium-sized; CDR3 length: 12; J gene: TRBJ2-7; CDR3 DNA: TGTGCCAGCAGCCAGGACAGACTCGAGCAGTACTTC; CDR3 protein: CASSQDRLEQYF
V gene: TRBV7-2; D gene: NA; clone size: many; CDR3 length: 14; J gene: TRBJ2-5; CDR3 DNA: TGTGCCAGCAGCTTCCCAGCGGGACAGGAGACCCAGTACTTC; CDR3 protein: CASSFPAGQETQYF
V gene: TRBV11-2; D gene: TRBD1; clone size: medium-sized; CDR3 length: 15; J gene: TRBJ2-1; CDR3 DNA: TGTGCCAGCAGCTGGGGACAGGTGAACTACAATGAGCAGTTCTTC; CDR3 protein: CASSWGQVNYNEQFF
V gene: TRBV10-3; D gene: TRBD2; clone size: many; CDR3 length: 16; J gene: TRBJ2-1; CDR3 DNA: TGTGCCATCAGTGAGCGGACTAGCGGGAGGGAAAATGAGCAGTTCTTC; CDR3 protein: CAISERTSGRENEQFF
V gene: TRBV10-3; D gene: NA; clone size: NA; CDR3 length: 12; J gene: TRBJ1-5; CDR3 DNA: TGTGCCATCAGGCAGGACAATCAGCCCCAGCATTTT; CDR3 protein: CAIRQDNQPQHF
V gene: TRBV29-1; D gene: NA; clone size: medium-sized; CDR3 length: 15; J gene: TRBJ1-4; CDR3 DNA: TGCAGCGTTAAAATGAGGGGCCTGACTAATGAAAAACTGTTTTTT; CDR3 protein: CSVKMRGLTNEKLFF
V gene: TRBV28; D gene: TRBD1; clone size: many; CDR3 length: 16; J gene: TRBJ2-5; CDR3 DNA: TGTGCCAGCAGTTCCATCACAGGGGGGAGAGGGGAGACCCAGTACTTC; CDR3 protein: CASSSITGGRGETQYF
V gene: TRBV5-6; D gene: NA; clone size: medium-sized; CDR3 length: 13; J gene: TRBJ2-5; CDR3 DNA: TGTGCCAGCAGCTGGGAGAGGGGAGAGACCCAGTACTTC; CDR3 protein: CASSWERGETQYF
V gene: TRBV2; D gene: NA; clone size: NA; CDR3 length: 13; J gene: TRBJ1-1; CDR3 DNA: TGTGCCAGCACCCAGGGAGAGAACACTGAAGCTTTCTTT; CDR3 protein: CASTQGENTEAFF
V gene: TRBV19; D gene: NA; clone size: medium-sized; CDR3 length: 12; J gene: TRBJ1-5; CDR3 DNA: TGTGCCACCAGGGAATTCAATCAGCCCCAGCATTTT; CDR3 protein: CATREFNQPQHF
V gene: TRBV6-5; D gene: NA; clone size: medium-sized; CDR3 length: 14; J gene: TRBJ1-6; CDR3 DNA: TGTGCCAGCAGTTACGGGACTCCGGATTCACCCCTCCACTTT; CDR3 protein: CASSYGTPDSPLHF
V gene: TRBV29-1; D gene: TRBD1; clone size: medium-sized; CDR3 length: 14; J gene: TRBJ2-1; CDR3 DNA: TGCAGCGTTGAAGGCTACAGGGGTGGCAATGAGCAGTTCTTC; CDR3 protein: CSVEGYRGGNEQFF
V gene: TRBV29-1; D gene: TRBD2; clone size: many; CDR3 length: 14; J gene: TRBJ2-7; CDR3 DNA: TGCAGCGTTGACTTGGCTAGCGGTTCCTACGAGCAGTACTTC; CDR3 protein: CSVDLASGSYEQYF
V gene: TRBV11-2; D gene: NA; clone size: medium-sized; CDR3 length: 14; J gene: TRBJ1-5; CDR3 DNA: TGTGCCAGCAGCACCCCAGGAAGGGGTCAGCCCCAGCATTTT; CDR3 protein: CASSTPGRGQPQHF
V gene: TRBV7-2; D gene: NA; clone size: few; CDR3 length: 13; J gene: TRBJ2-1; CDR3 DNA: TGTGCCAGCAGCTTACCCGTGGATAGTGAGCAGTTCTTC; CDR3 protein: CASSLPVDSEQFF
V gene: TRBV25-1; D gene: NA; clone size: medium-sized; CDR3 length: 12; J gene: TRBJ2-1; CDR3 DNA: TGTGCCAGCAGTGTTAGGATAGATGAGCAGTTCTTC; CDR3 protein: CASSVRIDEQFF
V gene: TRBV20-1; D gene: TRBD1; clone size: few; CDR3 length: 15; J gene: TRBJ1-5; CDR3 DNA: TGCAGTGCCAGACCGGGACAGGGCGAGCTTCAGCCCCAGCATTTT; CDR3 protein: CSARPGQGELQPQHF
V gene: TRBV6-2/TRBV6-3; D gene: NA; clone size: medium-sized; CDR3 length: 18; J gene: TRBJ2-1; CDR3 DNA: TGTGCCAGCAGTTACTCCCGGCTTAGCGTTAGCTCCTACAATGAGCAGTTCTTC; CDR3 protein: CASSYSRLSVSSYNEQFF
V gene: TRBV7-9; D gene: TRBD2; clone size: many; CDR3 length: 14; J gene: TRBJ2-7; CDR3 DNA: TGTGCCAGCAGTTGGGCGGGACTAGCCGGCGAGCAGTACTTC; CDR3 protein: CASSWAGLAGEQYF
V gene: TRBV24-1; D gene: NA; clone size: NA; CDR3 length: 12; J gene: TRBJ2-1; CDR3 DNA: TGTGCCACCAGTGCGCCTCGCGGTGAGCAGTTCTTC; CDR3 protein: CATSAPRGEQFF
V gene: TRBV27; D gene: TRBD1; clone size: many; CDR3 length: 15; J gene: TRBJ1-1; CDR3 DNA: TGTGCCAGCAGTTTGAGACAGGGGTGGCAGACTGAAGCTTTCTTT; CDR3 protein: CASSLRQGWQTEAFF
V gene: TRBV7-6; D gene: NA; clone size: NA; CDR3 length: 13; J gene: TRBJ2-2; CDR3 DNA: TGTGCCAGCAGCTCGCGAGGGGCCGGGGAGCTGTTTTTT; CDR3 protein: CASSSRGAGELFF
V gene: TRBV18; D gene: NA; clone size: medium-sized; CDR3 length: 14; J gene: TRBJ2-1; CDR3 DNA: TGTGCCAGCTCACCTAGCGCCTCCTACAATGAGCAGTTCTTC; CDR3 protein: CASSPSASYNEQFF
V gene: TRBV12-3/TRBV12-4; D gene: TRBD1; clone size: few; CDR3 length: 15; J gene: TRBJ2-3; CDR3 DNA: TGTGCCAGCAGTCCGAGAAGACAGGGGGTGAATACGCAGTATTTT; CDR3 protein: CASSPRRQGVNTQYF
V gene: TRBV7-2; D gene: TRBD2; clone size: few; CDR3 length: 21; J gene: TRBJ2-1; CDR3 DNA: TGTGCCAGCAGCAACCCTTCCGAGGAGGGACTAGCGGGCAGGTCCTACAATGAGCAGTTCTTC; CDR3 protein: CASSNPSEEGLAGRSYNEQFF
V gene: TRBV13; D gene: NA; clone size: many; CDR3 length: 17; J gene: TRBJ2-5; CDR3 DNA: TGTGCCAGCAGCTTTGCCGGGACCCTGGCCGGGGGAGAGACCCAGTACTTC; CDR3 protein: CASSFAGTLAGGETQYF
V gene: TRBV6-1; D gene: NA; clone size: NA; CDR3 length: 17; J gene: TRBJ1-3; CDR3 DNA: TGTGCCAGCAGTGAAGCGTTTGGGGGGAGGTCTGGAAACACCATATATTTT; CDR3 protein: CASSEAFGGRSGNTIYF
V gene: TRBV2; D gene: NA; clone size: medium-sized; CDR3 length: 12; J gene: TRBJ1-2; CDR3 DNA: TGTGCCAGCAGTCTTACAGCCTATGGCTACACCTTC; CDR3 protein: CASSLTAYGYTF
V gene: TRBV12-3/TRBV12-4; D gene: NA; clone size: NA; CDR3 length: 17; J gene: TRBJ1-1; CDR3 DNA: TGTGCCAGCAGTTACGACACTGCGGGGTTCAGAGGCACTGAAGCTTTCTTT; CDR3 protein: CASSYDTAGFRGTEAFF
V gene: TRBV28; D gene: NA; clone size: medium-sized; CDR3 length: 15; J gene: TRBJ1-1; CDR3 DNA: TGTGCCAGCAGTTTGGGTGGGGCGACGATCACTGAAGCTTTCTTT; CDR3 protein: CASSLGGATITEAFF
V gene: TRBV3-1; D gene: NA; clone size: medium-sized; CDR3 length: 12; J gene: TRBJ2-1; CDR3 DNA: TGTGCCAGCAGCCCTAGCGACAATGAGCAGTTCTTC; CDR3 protein: CASSPSDNEQFF
V gene: TRBV4-2; D gene: NA; clone size: medium-sized; CDR3 length: 17; J gene: TRBJ2-7; CDR3 DNA: TGTGCCAGCAGCCAAGAAATACCGATAGCCTTTTCCTACGAGCAGTACTTC; CDR3 protein: CASSQEIPIAFSYEQYF
V gene: TRBV10-3; D gene: NA; clone size: many; CDR3 length: 13; J gene: TRBJ1-1; CDR3 DNA: TGTGCCATCAAGGGTGTCTTGAACACTGAAGCTTTCTTT; CDR3 protein: CAIKGVLNTEAFF
V gene: TRBV2; D gene: NA; clone size: medium-sized; CDR3 length: 18; J gene: TRBJ1-1; CDR3 DNA: TGTGCCAGCAGGATGGGCCTCTACTCTTTTGGCATGAACACTGAAGCTTTCTTT; CDR3 protein: CASRMGLYSFGMNTEAFF
V gene: TRBV4-1; D gene: NA; clone size: medium-sized; CDR3 length: 12; J gene: TRBJ2-1; CDR3 DNA: TGCGCCAGCAGCCTCGATCTGAATGAGCAGTTCTTC; CDR3 protein: CASSLDLNEQFF
V gene: TRBV18; D gene: NA; clone size: many; CDR3 length: 13; J gene: TRBJ2-5; CDR3 DNA: TGTGCCAGCTCACCAACAACAGGGGAGACCCAGTACTTC; CDR3 protein: CASSPTTGETQYF
V gene: TRBV19; D gene: NA; clone size: medium-sized; CDR3 length: 15; J gene: TRBJ1-1; CDR3 DNA: TGTGCCAGTAGTATAGCCCTATCCGGGAACACTGAAGCTTTCTTT; CDR3 protein: CASSIALSGNTEAFF
V gene: TRBV19; D gene: NA; clone size: many; CDR3 length: 14; J gene: TRBJ2-7; CDR3 DNA: TGTGCCAGTAGTATAGGAGCCTTCTCCTACGAGCAGTACTTC; CDR3 protein: CASSIGAFSYEQYF
V gene: TRBV15; D gene: TRBD1; clone size: many; CDR3 length: 13; J gene: TRBJ2-2; CDR3 DNA: TGTGCCACAGGACAGGGGGTCACCGGGGAGCTGTTTTTT; CDR3 protein: CATGQGVTGELFF
V gene: TRBV6-6; D gene: TRBD2; clone size: many; CDR3 length: 15; J gene: TRBJ2-7; CDR3 DNA: TGTGCCAGCAGGATGGGGGGGGGAGTCTCCTACGAGCAGTACTTC; CDR3 protein: CASRMGGGVSYEQYF
V gene: TRBV19; D gene: NA; clone size: many; CDR3 length: 13; J gene: TRBJ1-1; CDR3 DNA: TGTGCCAGTAGTACTCAAACGAACACTGAAGCTTTCTTT; CDR3 protein: CASSTQTNTEAFF
V gene: TRBV12-3/TRBV12-4; D gene: NA; clone size: many; CDR3 length: 14; J gene: TRBJ1-4; CDR3 DNA: TGTGCCAGCAGGGTAGCAGGGGATATCGGAAAACTGTTTTTT; CDR3 protein: CASRVAGDIGKLFF
V gene: TRBV7-9; D gene: NA; clone size: medium-sized; CDR3 length: 18; J gene: TRBJ2-3; CDR3 DNA: TGTGCCAGCAGCTCCCCCTTGCCCGTCAATAACTACACAGATACGCAGTATTTT; CDR3 protein: CASSSPLPVNNYTDTQYF